A selection of T cell receptor beta chains follows, all from one sample in a study of T cell repertoires in cytomegalovirus infection. TCRdb itself ran the reads through MiXCR, one entry per CDR3 protein. This sample yields 85,000 to 130,000 distinct CDR3 sequences, of which under 25% are seen a single time; roughly 43% belongs to the top ten. The sequenced sample was CD8+ T cells from PBMCs. The source of these receptors is a human donor in good health (CMV status not recorded). Some clones in this sample may be carry-over from other donors' samples. Both conserved end residues are part of each CDR3. A D gene is named only where the DNA matches it firmly. Clone sizes are given selectively: once, few, many, or a class where the clone is expanded.

>TRBV27|NA|TRBD1|TRBJ2-5
TGTGCCAGCAGTTTGGCCCCCACAGGGGTGGAGGAGACCCAGTACTTC
CASSLAPTGVEETQYF
>TRBV7-2|many|TRBD2|TRBJ2-1
TGTGCCAGCAGCTTAAGACTAGCACCCTACAATGAGCAGTTCTTC
CASSLRLAPYNEQFF
>TRBV7-9|few|NA|TRBJ2-7
TGTGCCAGCAGCTTAACCCTCGAGCAGTACTTC
CASSLTLEQYF
>TRBV7-9|NA|NA|TRBJ2-1
TGTGCCAGCAGCTTAGTACTGGCTCAAAAAGCCGGCAATGAGCAGTTCTTC
CASSLVLAQKAGNEQFF
>TRBV6-2/TRBV6-3|NA|TRBD1|TRBJ2-7
TGTGCCAGCAGTTACGGGCGACAGGGCTCCTACGAGCAGTACTTC
CASSYGRQGSYEQYF
>TRBV27|NA|NA|TRBJ2-3
TGTGCCAGCTCGGGGGCCGGGGATACGCAGTATTTT
CASSGAGDTQYF
>TRBV7-9|many|NA|TRBJ1-1
TGTGCCAGCAGCACACCTCGCGGGGGGGACACTGAAGCTTTCTTT
CASSTPRGGDTEAFF
>TRBV20-1|many|TRBD2|TRBJ2-7
TGCAGTGCTAGAGAGACAGGGCGAAGGACTAGCGGGATCAACTACGAGCAGTACTTC
CSARETGRRTSGINYEQYF
>TRBV10-3|few|TRBD2|TRBJ2-1
TGTGCCATCAGTGATGGGACTAGCGGGAACAATGAGCAGTTCTTC
CAISDGTSGNNEQFF
>TRBV27|NA|NA|TRBJ2-5
TGTGCCAGCAGTTTATATACCTCGCCCCAAGAGACCCAGTACTTC
CASSLYTSPQETQYF
>TRBV7-9|NA|NA|TRBJ1-2
TGTGCCAGCAGCGCACTTGATAGCTATGGCTACACCTTC
CASSALDSYGYTF
>TRBV2|NA|NA|TRBJ2-1
TGTGCCATAGGGGAGAACGGGTCCTACAATGAGCAGTTCTTC
CAIGENGSYNEQFF
>TRBV4-1|NA|NA|TRBJ2-2
TGCGCCAGCAGCCAAGACGTCAGGGTTGCCGGGGAGCTGTTTTTT
CASSQDVRVAGELFF
>TRBV4-1|NA|NA|TRBJ1-6
TGCGCCAGCAGCCAAGACAGGGACTATAATTCACCCCTCCACTTT
CASSQDRDYNSPLHF
>TRBV20-1|NA|TRBD2|TRBJ2-7
TGCAGTGCTAGACCGACTAGCGGGAGCTCCTACGAGCAGTACTTC
CSARPTSGSSYEQYF
>TRBV7-8|NA|TRBD2|TRBJ2-1
TGTGCCAGCAGTTCCCAGGCGGGGGGTTACAATGAGCAGTTCTTC
CASSSQAGGYNEQFF
>TRBV27|NA|TRBD1|TRBJ1-1
TGTGCCAGCAGTCCCGGGACAGGGGGGGACACTGAAGCTTTCTTT
CASSPGTGGDTEAFF
>TRBV7-6|NA|NA|TRBJ1-1
TGTGCCAGCAGCTCTACCTCACAGGCGAAAGACACTGAAGCTTTCTTT
CASSSTSQAKDTEAFF
>TRBV19|NA|TRBD1|TRBJ1-5
TGTGCCAGTAGCCAGGGGGCGAGCAATCAGCCCCAGCATTTT
CASSQGASNQPQHF
>TRBV7-9|many|NA|TRBJ2-5
TGTGCCAGCATACCCACCGGGACCGGAGAGACCCAGTACTTC
CASIPTGTGETQYF
>TRBV28|NA|TRBD2|TRBJ2-7
TGTGCCAGCAGTCATCCGGGACTACCCTACGAGCAGTACTTC
CASSHPGLPYEQYF
>TRBV6-1|many|NA|TRBJ1-5
TGTGCCAGCAGTGAAGTTGGGTTGGCTCAGCCCCAGCATTTT
CASSEVGLAQPQHF
>TRBV6-2/TRBV6-3|NA|TRBD2|TRBJ2-1
TGTGCCAGCAGCCGACTAGCGGGAGGGCCTAACAATGAGCAGTTCTTC
CASSRLAGGPNNEQFF
>TRBV12-5|few|NA|TRBJ1-2
TGTGCTAGTGGTTTGGAGGGGGTCGGTGGCTACACCTTC
CASGLEGVGGYTF
>TRBV6-2/TRBV6-3|few|TRBD1|TRBJ1-5
TGTGCCAGCAGTCATGGGGACAGGGCAATCAATCAGCCCCAGCATTTT
CASSHGDRAINQPQHF
>TRBV7-4|NA|NA|TRBJ2-7
TGTGCTAGCAAAGGGGTCCACGAGCAGTACTTC
CASKGVHEQYF
>TRBV11-3|many|TRBD1|TRBJ2-2
TGTGCCAGCAGAAAGCAGGGGGCGAACACCGGGGAGCTGTTTTTT
CASRKQGANTGELFF
>TRBV20-1|few|TRBD2|TRBJ2-7
TGCAGTGCTAGAGGTTGGAGCGGGGCGTCCTACGAGCAGTACTTC
CSARGWSGASYEQYF
>TRBV11-2|NA|TRBD2|TRBJ2-7
TGTGCCAGCAGCCGGGGACTAGCGGGAGTGTACTTC
CASSRGLAGVYF
>TRBV28|few|NA|TRBJ2-1
TGTGCCAGCAGCCCCCAGACAGGCTCCCCTTACAATGAGCAGTTCTTC
CASSPQTGSPYNEQFF
>TRBV12-5|many|TRBD2|TRBJ2-1
TGTGCTAGTGGGGGGACTAGCGGGATTACCTACAATGAGCAGTTCTTC
CASGGTSGITYNEQFF
>TRBV7-9|NA|NA|TRBJ2-3
TGTGCCAGCAGCCACGAGCTAGCGACCAATACGCAGTATTTT
CASSHELATNTQYF
>TRBV28|many|NA|TRBJ2-1
TGTGCCAGCAGTAAATGGGACACGCCCGACAATGAGCAGTTCTTC
CASSKWDTPDNEQFF
>TRBV12-3/TRBV12-4|NA|NA|TRBJ1-3
TGTGCCAGCGCGTCGGGAGCTTCGGGCACCATATATTTT
CASASGASGTIYF
>TRBV4-2|once|TRBD1|TRBJ2-7
TGTGCCAGCAGCGTACATCGGGACAGCTCCTACGAGCAGTACTTC
CASSVHRDSSYEQYF
>TRBV4-1|NA|TRBD1|TRBJ2-3
TGCGCCAGCAGCCAAGATCGAGGGGGCCCAGATACGCAGTATTTT
CASSQDRGGPDTQYF
>TRBV12-3/TRBV12-4|NA|NA|TRBJ1-1
TGTGCCAGCAGTTTAGATGGGTCAGCTTTCTTT
CASSLDGSAFF
>TRBV13|NA|TRBD2|TRBJ2-1
TGTGCCAGCAGCTTAGTCTCCAGCGGGGGCTACAATGAGCAGTTCTTC
CASSLVSSGGYNEQFF
>TRBV28|NA|TRBD1|TRBJ1-2
TGTGCCAGCGGGGACAGGGGGTGTTACTATGGCTACACCTTC
CASGDRGCYYGYTF
>TRBV20-1|few|TRBD2|TRBJ2-1
TGCAGTGCTACCCCGTTGCTAGCGGGAGCTTCGTATGAGCAGTTCTTC
CSATPLLAGASYEQFF
>TRBV7-8|many|NA|TRBJ1-1
TGTGCCAGCCAGGCCAACACTGAAGCTTTCTTT
CASQANTEAFF
>TRBV7-2|many|NA|TRBJ2-7
TGTGCCAGCAGCTTAGAGGGCGGATCCTACGAGCAGTACTTC
CASSLEGGSYEQYF
>TRBV10-1|NA|NA|TRBJ1-6
TGCGCCAGCACCACAGCGAACAAGAGCTCCTATAATTCACCCCTCCACTTT
CASTTANKSSYNSPLHF
>TRBV7-2|many|NA|TRBJ2-7
TGTGCCAGCAGCTTAGATTTTGGAGGGGAGCAGTACTTC
CASSLDFGGEQYF
>TRBV29-1|many|NA|TRBJ2-5
TGCAGCGTTGCTGATAGCCCAGGAGAGACCCAGTACTTC
CSVADSPGETQYF
>TRBV29-1|NA|NA|TRBJ1-1
TGCAGCGTTGAAGACCTGAGAGCTTTCTTT
CSVEDLRAFF
>TRBV29-1|NA|NA|TRBJ2-4
TGCAGCGCCGCGGAGGGGGCCAGGGGTCTAGCCAAAAACATTCAGTACTTC
CSAAEGARGLAKNIQYF
>TRBV4-3|NA|TRBD2|TRBJ2-1
TGCGCCAGCAGCCCGGGGACTAGCGGGGGGGGATCCTACAATGAGCAGTTCTTC
CASSPGTSGGGSYNEQFF
>TRBV11-2|many|NA|TRBJ2-7
TGTGCCAGCAGCTTCGGCAACTCCTACGAGCAGTACTTC
CASSFGNSYEQYF
>TRBV11-2|NA|NA|TRBJ1-6
TGTGCCAGCAGCTTATCGGTCCAGACAAATTCACCCCTCCACTTT
CASSLSVQTNSPLHF
>TRBV28|few|NA|TRBJ1-2
TGTGCCAGCAGCCCTCCAACGACGGGGGTGGGCTACACCTTC
CASSPPTTGVGYTF
>TRBV19|few|TRBD1|TRBJ2-7
TGTGCCAGTAGTGCCGCTTTGACAGGGAACTACGAGCAGTACTTC
CASSAALTGNYEQYF
>TRBV20-1|few|NA|TRBJ2-7
TGCAGTGCTAGAGATTCACAGGGAGGTTACTCCTACGAGCAGTACTTC
CSARDSQGGYSYEQYF